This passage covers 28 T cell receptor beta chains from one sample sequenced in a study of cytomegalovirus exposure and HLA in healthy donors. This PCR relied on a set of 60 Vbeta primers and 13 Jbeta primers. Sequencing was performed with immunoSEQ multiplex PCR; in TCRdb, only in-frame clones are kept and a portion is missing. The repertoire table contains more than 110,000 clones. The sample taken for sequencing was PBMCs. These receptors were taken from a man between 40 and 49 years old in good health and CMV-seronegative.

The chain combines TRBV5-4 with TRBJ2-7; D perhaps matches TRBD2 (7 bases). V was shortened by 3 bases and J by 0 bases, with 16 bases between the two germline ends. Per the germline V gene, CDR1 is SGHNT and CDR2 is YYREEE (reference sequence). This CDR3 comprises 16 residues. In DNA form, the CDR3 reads TGTGCCAGCAGCTGGGGGGGGGCGGCGAGCTCCTACGAGCAGTACTTC. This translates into CASSWGGAASSYEQYF.

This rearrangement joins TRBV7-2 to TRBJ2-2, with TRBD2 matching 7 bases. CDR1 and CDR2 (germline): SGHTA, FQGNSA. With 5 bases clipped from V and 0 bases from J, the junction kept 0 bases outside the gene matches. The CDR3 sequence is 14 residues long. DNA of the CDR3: TGTGCCAGCAGCGGGACTACGAACACCGGGGAGCTGTTTTTT. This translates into CASSGTTNTGELFF.

DNA of the CDR3: TGCGCCAGCAGCTGGGGCGGGGGGGCCGATCGCTCTTACGAGCAGTACTTC. Amino acids: CASSWGGGADRSYEQYF. The chain uses TRBV5-1 and TRBJ2-7, with TRBD2 identical over 9 bases. Germline V gene data show CDR1 as SGHRS and CDR2 as YFSETQ. The CDR3 runs to 17 residues. V trimming: 3 bases; J trimming: 4 bases; junction bases outside the gene matches: 14.

The CDR3: CASRGQGAIGNEQFF. The CDR3 DNA reads as TGTGCCAGCAGGGGACAGGGGGCGATCGGCAATGAGCAGTTCTTC. The gene calls are TRBV2 and TRBJ2-1; TRBD1 matches 12 bases. The J segment lost 6 bases and the V segment lost 6 bases, leaving 6 bases of the junction unmatched. Germline CDR1 SNHLY, CDR2 FYNNEI. The CDR3 extends over 15 amino acids.

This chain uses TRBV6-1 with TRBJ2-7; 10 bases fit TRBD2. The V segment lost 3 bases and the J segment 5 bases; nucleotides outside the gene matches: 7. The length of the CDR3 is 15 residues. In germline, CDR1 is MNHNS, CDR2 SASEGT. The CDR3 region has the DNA TGTGCCAGCAGTGACGTAGCGGGGGGTAGGGACGAGCAGTACTTC. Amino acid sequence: CASSDVAGGRDEQYF.

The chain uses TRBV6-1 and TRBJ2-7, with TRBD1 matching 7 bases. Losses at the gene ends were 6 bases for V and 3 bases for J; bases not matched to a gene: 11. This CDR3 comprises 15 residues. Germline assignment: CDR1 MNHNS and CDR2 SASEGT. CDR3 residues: CASRDRARDYYEQYF. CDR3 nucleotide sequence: TGTGCCAGCAGAGACAGGGCGAGGGATTACTACGAGCAGTACTTC.

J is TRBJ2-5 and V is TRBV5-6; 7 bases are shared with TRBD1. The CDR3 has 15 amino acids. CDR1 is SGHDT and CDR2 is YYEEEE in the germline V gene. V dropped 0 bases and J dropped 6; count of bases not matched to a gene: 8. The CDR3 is CASSLGPGGWKTQYF. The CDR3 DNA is TGTGCCAGCAGCTTGGGGCCAGGGGGATGGAAGACCCAGTACTTC.

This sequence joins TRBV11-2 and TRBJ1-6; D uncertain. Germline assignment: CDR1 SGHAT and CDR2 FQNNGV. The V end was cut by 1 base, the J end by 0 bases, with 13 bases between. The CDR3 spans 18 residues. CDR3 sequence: CASSLGSFGSSYNSPLHF. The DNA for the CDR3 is TGTGCCAGCAGCTTAGGTAGCTTTGGGAGCTCCTATAATTCACCCCTCCACTTT.

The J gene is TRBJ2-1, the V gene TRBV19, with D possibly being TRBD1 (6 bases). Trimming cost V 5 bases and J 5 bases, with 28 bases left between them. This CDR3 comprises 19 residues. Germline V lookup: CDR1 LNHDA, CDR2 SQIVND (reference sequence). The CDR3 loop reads CASSRYTTGRRIGNNEQFF. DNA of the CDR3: TGTGCCAGTAGTCGATATACGACAGGTCGACGTATCGGGAACAATGAGCAGTTCTTC.

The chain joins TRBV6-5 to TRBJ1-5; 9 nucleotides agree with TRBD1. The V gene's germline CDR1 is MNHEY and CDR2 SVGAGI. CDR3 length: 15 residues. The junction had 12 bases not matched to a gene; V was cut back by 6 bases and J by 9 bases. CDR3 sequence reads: CASRAGTGLFWPQHF. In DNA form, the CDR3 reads TGTGCCAGCAGGGCCGGGACAGGGTTATTTTGGCCCCAGCATTTT.

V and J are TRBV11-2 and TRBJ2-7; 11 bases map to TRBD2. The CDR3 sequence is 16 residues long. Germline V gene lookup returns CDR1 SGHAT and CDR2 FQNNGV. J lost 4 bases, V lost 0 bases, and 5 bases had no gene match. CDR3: CASSLEGSGGAYEQYF. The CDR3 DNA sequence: TGTGCCAGCAGCTTAGAGGGTAGCGGGGGGGCTTACGAGCAGTACTTC.

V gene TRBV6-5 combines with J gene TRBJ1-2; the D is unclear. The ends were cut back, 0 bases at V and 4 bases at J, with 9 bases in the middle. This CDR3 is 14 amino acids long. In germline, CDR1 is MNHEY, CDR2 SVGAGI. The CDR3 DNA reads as TGTGCCAGCAGTTACTCGATGGGAGTCTATGGCTACACCTTC. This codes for CASSYSMGVYGYTF.

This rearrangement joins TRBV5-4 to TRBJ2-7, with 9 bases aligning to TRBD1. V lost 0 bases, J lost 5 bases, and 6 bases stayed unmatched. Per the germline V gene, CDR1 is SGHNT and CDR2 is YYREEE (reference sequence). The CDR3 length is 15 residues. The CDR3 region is CASSLEGQGPHEQYF. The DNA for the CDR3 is TGTGCCAGCAGCTTGGAGGGACAGGGTCCCCACGAGCAGTACTTC.

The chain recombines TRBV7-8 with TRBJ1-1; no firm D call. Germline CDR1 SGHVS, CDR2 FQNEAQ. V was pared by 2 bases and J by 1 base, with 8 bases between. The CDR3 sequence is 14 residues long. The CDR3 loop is CASSLSAGNTEAFF. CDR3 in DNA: TGTGCCAGCAGCTTATCCGCGGGGAACACTGAAGCTTTCTTT.

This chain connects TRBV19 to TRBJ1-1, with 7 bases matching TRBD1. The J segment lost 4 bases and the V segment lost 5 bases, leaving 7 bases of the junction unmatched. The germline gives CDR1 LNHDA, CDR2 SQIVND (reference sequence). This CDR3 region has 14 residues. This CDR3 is CASSPGGLGTEAFF. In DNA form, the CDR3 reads TGTGCCAGTAGTCCAGGGGGTTTGGGCACTGAAGCTTTCTTT.

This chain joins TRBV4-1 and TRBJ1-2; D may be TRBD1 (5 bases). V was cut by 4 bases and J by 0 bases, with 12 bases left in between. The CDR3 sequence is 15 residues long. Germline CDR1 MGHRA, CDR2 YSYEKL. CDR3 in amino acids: CASSLPSGTNYGYTF. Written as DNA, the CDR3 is TGCGCCAGCAGCCTTCCTTCAGGGACTAACTATGGCTACACCTTC.

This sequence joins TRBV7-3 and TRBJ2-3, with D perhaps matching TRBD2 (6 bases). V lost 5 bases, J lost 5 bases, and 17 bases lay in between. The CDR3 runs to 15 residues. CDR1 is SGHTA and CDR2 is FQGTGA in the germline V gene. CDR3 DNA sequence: TGTGCCAGCAGCCCTCTTGCGGGGCGGAAAGATACGCAGTATTTT. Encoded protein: CASSPLAGRKDTQYF.

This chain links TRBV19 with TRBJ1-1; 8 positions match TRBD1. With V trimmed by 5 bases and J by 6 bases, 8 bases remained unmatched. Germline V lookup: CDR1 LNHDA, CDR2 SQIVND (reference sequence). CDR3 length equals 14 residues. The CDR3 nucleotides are TGTGCCAGTAGTGTGGGACAGGCTCTGGCTGAAGCTTTCTTT. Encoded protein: CASSVGQALAEAFF.

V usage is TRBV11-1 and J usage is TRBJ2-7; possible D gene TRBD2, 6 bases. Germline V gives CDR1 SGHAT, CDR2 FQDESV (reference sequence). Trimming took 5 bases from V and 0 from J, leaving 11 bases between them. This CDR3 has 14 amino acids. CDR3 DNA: TGTGCCAGCAGCCTGGGGGGATACTCCTACGAGCAGTACTTC. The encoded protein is CASSLGGYSYEQYF.

CDR3 in amino acids: CASSTKQGAWDEQYF. In DNA, the CDR3 is TGTGCCAGCAGCACCAAACAGGGGGCGTGGGACGAGCAGTACTTC. The chain carries TRBV5-4 and TRBJ2-7; 9 nucleotides align to TRBD1. V gave up 4 bases and J gave up 5 bases; unmatched junction bases: 10. The CDR3 loop spans 15 amino acids. Germline V lookup: CDR1 SGHNT, CDR2 YYREEE (reference sequence).

CDR3 bases: TGTGCCAGCAGCAGGGGACAGGGTAATCAGCCCCAGCATTTT. It specifies CASSRGQGNQPQHF. The V and J genes are TRBV5-6 and TRBJ1-5, with 9 bases that match TRBD1. Germline loops: CDR1 SGHDT, CDR2 YYEEEE. V lost 4 bases, J lost 4 bases, and 3 bases stayed unmatched. This CDR3 is 14 amino acids long.

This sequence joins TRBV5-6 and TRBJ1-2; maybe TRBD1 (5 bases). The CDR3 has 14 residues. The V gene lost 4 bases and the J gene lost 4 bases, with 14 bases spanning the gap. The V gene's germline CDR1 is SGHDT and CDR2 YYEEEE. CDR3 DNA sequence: TGTGCCAGCAGCGATCAGGGCAGCGTCTATGGCTACACCTTC. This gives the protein CASSDQGSVYGYTF.

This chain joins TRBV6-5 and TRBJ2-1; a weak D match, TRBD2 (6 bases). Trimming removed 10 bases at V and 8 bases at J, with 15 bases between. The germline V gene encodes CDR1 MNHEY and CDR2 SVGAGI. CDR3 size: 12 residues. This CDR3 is CATLGWGDEQFF. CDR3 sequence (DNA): TGTGCCACCTTAGGATGGGGGGATGAGCAGTTCTTC.

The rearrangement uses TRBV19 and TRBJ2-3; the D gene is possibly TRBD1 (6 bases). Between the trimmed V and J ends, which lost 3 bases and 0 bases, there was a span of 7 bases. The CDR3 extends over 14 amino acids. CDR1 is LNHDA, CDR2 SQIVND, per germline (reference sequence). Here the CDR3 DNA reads TGTGCCAGTAGTATTGGACAGAGCACAGATACGCAGTATTTT. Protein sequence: CASSIGQSTDTQYF.

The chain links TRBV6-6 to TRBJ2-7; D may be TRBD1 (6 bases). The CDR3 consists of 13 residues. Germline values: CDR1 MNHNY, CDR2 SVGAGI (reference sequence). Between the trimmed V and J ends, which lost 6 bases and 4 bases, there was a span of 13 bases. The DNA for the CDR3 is TGTGCCAGCAGCGAGACAGGACTTTACGAGCAGTACTTC. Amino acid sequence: CASSETGLYEQYF.

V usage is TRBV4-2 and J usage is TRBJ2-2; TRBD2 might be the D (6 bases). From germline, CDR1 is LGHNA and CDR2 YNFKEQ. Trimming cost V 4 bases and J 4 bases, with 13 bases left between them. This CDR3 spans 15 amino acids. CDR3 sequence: CASSPPQGGTGELFF. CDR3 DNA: TGTGCCAGCAGCCCACCTCAGGGAGGCACCGGGGAGCTGTTTTTT.

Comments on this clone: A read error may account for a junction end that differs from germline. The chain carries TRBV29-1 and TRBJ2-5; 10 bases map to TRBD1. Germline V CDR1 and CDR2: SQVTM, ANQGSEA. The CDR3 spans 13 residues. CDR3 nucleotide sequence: TGCAGCATTGAGGACAGGGGGCAAGAGACCCAGTACTTC. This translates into CSIEDRGQETQYF.

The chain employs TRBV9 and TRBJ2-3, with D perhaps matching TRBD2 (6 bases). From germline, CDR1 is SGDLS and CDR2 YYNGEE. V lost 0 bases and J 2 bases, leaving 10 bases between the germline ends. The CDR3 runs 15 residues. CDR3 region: CASSVAGDDTDTQYF. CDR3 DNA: TGTGCCAGCAGCGTAGCGGGGGATGACACAGATACGCAGTATTTT. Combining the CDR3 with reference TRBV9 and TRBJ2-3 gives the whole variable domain DSGVTQTPKHLITATGQRVTLRCSPRSGDLSVYWYQQSLDQGLQFLIQYYNGEERAKGNILERFSAQQFPDLHSELNLSSLELGDSALYFCASSVAGDDTDTQYFGPGTRLTVL.